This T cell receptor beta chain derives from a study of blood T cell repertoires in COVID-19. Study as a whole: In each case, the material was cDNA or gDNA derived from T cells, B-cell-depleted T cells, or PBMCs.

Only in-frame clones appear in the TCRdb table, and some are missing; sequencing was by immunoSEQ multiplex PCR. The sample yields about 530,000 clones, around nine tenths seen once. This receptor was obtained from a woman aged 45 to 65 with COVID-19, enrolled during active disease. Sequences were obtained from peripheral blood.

In nucleotides, the CDR3 is TGTGCCTGGAGTGTCTCGGGGGTGGTTGGGCTTGAAGCTTTCTTT. Residues: CAWSVSGVVGLEAFF. The chain uses TRBV30 and TRBJ1-1, with D possibly matching TRBD1 (5 bases). The CDR3 is made up of 15 amino acids. V was shortened by 0 bases and J by 7 bases, with 18 bases between the two germline ends. The germline gives CDR1 GTSNPN, CDR2 SVGIG (reference sequence).